This T cell receptor (beta chain) was identified in a study of cytomegalovirus exposure and HLA in healthy donors. On this clone itself: Antigen unknown.

The study's findings and limits: According to reports, the classifier identified cytomegalovirus status with high specificity and sensitivity. The listing of roughly 160 TCR beta chains classed them as cytomegalovirus-associated.

Sequencing used immunoSEQ multiplex PCR; TCRdb keeps in-frame clones, though not all of them. The profile shows more than 80,000 clones, about nine tenths of them singletons. A 120-subject validation cohort, separate from the approximately 690-subject first cohort, supplied the donors. The germline gives CDR1 SGHRS, CDR2 YFSETQ. This CDR3 has 15 amino acids. The germline V and J ends were trimmed by 0 bases and 6 bases, with 12 bases remaining between them. Sequenced sample: PBMCs. The rearrangement uses TRBV5-1 and TRBJ2-2, with a weak D call TRBD2 (6 bases). The source of this sequence is a woman aged 18-35 years in good health and CMV-seropositive. The CDR3: CASSLGARRAGELFF. CDR3 DNA sequence: TGCGCCAGCAGCTTGGGGGCCAGGAGGGCCGGGGAGCTGTTTTTT.